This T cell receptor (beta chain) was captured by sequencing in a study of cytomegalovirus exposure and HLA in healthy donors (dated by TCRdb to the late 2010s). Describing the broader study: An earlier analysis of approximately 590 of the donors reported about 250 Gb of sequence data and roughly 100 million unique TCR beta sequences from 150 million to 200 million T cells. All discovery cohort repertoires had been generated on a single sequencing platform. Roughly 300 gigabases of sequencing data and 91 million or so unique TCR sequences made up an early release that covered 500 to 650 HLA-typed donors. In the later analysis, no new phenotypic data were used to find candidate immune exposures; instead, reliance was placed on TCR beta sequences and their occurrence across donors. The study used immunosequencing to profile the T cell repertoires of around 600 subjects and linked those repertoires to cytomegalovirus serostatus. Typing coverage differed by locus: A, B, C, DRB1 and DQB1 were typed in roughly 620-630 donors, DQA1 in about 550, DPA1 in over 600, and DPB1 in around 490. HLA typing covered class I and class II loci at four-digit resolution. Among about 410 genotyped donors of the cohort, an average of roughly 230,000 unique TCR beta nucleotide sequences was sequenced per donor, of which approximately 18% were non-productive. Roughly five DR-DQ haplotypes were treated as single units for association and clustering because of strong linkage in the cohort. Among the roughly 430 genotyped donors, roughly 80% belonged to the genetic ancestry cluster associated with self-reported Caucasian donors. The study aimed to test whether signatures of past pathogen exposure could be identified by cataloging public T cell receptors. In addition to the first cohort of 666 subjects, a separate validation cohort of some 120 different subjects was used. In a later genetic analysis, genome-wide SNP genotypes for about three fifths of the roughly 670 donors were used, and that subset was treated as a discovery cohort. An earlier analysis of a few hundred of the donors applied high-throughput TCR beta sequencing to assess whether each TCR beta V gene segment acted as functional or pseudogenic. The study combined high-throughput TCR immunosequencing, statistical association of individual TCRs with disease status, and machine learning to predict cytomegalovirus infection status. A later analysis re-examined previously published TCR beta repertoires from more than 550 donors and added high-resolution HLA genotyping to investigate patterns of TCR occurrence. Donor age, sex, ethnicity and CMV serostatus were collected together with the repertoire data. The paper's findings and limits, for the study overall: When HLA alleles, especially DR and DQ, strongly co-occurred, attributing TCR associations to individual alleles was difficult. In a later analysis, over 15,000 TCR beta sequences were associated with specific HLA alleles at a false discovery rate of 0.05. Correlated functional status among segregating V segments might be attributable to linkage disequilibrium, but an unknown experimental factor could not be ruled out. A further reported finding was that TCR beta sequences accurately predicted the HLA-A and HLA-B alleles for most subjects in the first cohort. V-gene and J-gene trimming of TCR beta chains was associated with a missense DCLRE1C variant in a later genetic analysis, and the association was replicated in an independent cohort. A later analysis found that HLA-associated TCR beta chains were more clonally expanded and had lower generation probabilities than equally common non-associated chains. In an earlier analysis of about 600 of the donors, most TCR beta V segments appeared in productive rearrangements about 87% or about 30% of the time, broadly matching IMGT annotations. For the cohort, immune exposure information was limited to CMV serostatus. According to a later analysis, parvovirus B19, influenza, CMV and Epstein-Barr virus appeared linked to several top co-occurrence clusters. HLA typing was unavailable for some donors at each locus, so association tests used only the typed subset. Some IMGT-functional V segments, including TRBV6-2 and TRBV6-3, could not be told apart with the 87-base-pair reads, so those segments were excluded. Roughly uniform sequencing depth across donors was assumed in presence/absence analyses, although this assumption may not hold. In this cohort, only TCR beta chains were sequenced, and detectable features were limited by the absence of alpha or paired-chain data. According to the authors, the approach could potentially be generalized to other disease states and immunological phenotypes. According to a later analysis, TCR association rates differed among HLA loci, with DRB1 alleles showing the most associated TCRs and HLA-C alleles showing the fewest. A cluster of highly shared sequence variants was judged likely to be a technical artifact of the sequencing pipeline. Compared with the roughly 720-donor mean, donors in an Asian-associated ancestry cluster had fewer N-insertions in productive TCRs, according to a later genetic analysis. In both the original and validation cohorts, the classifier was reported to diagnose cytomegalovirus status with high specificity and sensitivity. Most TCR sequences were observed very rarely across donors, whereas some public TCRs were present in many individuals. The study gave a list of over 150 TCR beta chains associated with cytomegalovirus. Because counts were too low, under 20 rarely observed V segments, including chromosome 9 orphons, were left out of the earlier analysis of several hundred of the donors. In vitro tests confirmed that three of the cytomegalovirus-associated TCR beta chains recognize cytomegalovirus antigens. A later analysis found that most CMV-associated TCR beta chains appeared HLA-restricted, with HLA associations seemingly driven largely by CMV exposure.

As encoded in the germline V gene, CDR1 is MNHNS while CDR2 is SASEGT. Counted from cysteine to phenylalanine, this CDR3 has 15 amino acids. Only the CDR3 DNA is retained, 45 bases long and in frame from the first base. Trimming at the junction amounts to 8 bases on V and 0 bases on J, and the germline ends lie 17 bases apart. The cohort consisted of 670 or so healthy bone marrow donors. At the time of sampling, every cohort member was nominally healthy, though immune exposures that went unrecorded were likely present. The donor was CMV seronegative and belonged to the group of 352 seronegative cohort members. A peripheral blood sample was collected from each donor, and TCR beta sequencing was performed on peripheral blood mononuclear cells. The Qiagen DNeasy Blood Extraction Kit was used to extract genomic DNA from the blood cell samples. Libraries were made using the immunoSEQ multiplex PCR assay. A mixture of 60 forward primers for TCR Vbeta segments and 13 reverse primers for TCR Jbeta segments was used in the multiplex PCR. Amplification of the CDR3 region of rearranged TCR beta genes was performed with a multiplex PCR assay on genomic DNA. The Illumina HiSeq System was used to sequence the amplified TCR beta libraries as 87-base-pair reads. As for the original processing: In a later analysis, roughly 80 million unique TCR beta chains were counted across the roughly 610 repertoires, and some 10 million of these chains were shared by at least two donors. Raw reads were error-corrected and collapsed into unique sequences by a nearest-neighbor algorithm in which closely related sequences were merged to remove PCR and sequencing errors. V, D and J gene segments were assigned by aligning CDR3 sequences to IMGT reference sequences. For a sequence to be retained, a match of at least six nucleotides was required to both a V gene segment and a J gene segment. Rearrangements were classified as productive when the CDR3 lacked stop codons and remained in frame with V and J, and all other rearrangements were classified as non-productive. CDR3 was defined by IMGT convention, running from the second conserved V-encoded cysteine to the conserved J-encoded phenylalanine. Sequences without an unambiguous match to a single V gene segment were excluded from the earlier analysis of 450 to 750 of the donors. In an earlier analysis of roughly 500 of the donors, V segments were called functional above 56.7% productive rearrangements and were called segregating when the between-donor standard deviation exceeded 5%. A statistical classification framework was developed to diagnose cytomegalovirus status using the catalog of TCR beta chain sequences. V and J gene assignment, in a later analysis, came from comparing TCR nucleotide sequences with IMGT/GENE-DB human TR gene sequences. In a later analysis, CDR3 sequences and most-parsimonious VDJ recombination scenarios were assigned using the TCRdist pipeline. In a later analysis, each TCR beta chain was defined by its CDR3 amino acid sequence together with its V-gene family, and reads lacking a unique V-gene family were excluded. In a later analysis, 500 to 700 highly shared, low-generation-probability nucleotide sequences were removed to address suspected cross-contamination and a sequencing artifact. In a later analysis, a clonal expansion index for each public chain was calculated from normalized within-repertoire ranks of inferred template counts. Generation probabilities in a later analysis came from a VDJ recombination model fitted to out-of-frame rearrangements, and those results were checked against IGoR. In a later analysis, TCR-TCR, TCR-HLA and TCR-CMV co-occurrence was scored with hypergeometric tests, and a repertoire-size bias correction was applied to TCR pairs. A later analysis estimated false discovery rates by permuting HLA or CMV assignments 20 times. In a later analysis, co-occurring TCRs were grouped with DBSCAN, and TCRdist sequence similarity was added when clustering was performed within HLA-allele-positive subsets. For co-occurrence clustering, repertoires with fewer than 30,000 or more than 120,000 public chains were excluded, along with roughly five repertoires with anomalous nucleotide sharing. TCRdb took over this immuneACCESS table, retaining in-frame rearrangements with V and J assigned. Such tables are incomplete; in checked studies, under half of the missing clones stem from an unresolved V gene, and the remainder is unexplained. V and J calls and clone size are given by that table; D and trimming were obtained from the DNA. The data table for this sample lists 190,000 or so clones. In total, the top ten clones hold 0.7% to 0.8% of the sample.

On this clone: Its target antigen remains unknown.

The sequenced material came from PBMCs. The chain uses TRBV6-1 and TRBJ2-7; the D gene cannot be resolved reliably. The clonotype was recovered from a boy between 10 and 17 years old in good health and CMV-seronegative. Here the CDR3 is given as CASRGPPSSSYEQYF. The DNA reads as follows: TGTGCCAGCCGCGGTCCCCCCTCGAGCTCCTACGAGCAGTACTTC.